These T cell receptor beta chains were read from a single sample in a study of blood T cell repertoires in COVID-19. Method: immunoSEQ multiplex PCR; TCRdb's copy keeps in-frame clones and lacks some. The sample includes roughly 41,000 clones, about 74% of them seen just once. Sequences were obtained from peripheral blood. The source is a man between 65 and 80 years old with COVID-19, enrolled during active disease. CDR3s include the opening cysteine and the closing phenylalanine or tryptophan. The order of the fields is CDR3 DNA, CDR3 protein, J gene, clone size, D gene, V gene. D genes are given only for firm matches. Rows give clone size only sometimes, using once, few, many, or a class for an expanded clone.

TGTGCCAGTAGCACAGGCCTCGAAGAAAACACTGAAGCTTTCTTT	CASSTGLEENTEAFF	TRBJ1-1	-	-	TRBV19
TGTGCCAGCAGCCCCCAGTTCAACAATGAGCAGTTCTTC	CASSPQFNNEQFF	TRBJ2-1	-	-	TRBV9
TGTGCCAGCTCACGGGAACAGGGTAGCAATCAGCCCCAGCATTTT	CASSREQGSNQPQHF	TRBJ1-5	few	-	TRBV18
TGTGCCAGCAGTCCCGGGACAGGGGGTCAGCCCCAGCATTTT	CASSPGTGGQPQHF	TRBJ1-5	-	TRBD1	TRBV6-5
TGTGCCAGCAGCCTCTTACTAGCGGGCCCCCTAGGGCATGAGCAGTTCTTC	CASSLLLAGPLGHEQFF	TRBJ2-1	-	TRBD2	TRBV5-6
TGCGCCAGCAGCACGACAGGGGGGGACTCCTACGAGCAGTACTTC	CASSTTGGDSYEQYF	TRBJ2-7	few	TRBD1	TRBV5-1
TGTGCCAGCAGTTCACGCTCTAGCGGGAGGGCCCTCGAGCAGTACTTC	CASSSRSSGRALEQYF	TRBJ2-7	-	TRBD2	TRBV6-5
TGTGCCACCGGCAGGGGCCAGTCCTATAATTCACCCCTCCACTTT	CATGRGQSYNSPLHF	TRBJ1-6	few	-	TRBV28
TGTGCCAGCAGCCCACACCGACAGCTTCACCAAGAGACCCAGTACTTC	CASSPHRQLHQETQYF	TRBJ2-5	-	-	TRBV7-9
TGTGCCAGCACCAAAGGGCAGGGGAACACCGGGGAGCTGTTTTTT	CASTKGQGNTGELFF	TRBJ2-2	-	-	TRBV25-1
TGTGCCATCAGTACCGACACTGTAAACACTGAAGCTTTCTTT	CAISTDTVNTEAFF	TRBJ1-1	-	-	TRBV10-3
TGTGCCAGTAGTACGCCGTGGGGAGCTAACTATGGCTACACCTTC	CASSTPWGANYGYTF	TRBJ1-2	-	-	TRBV19
TGTGCCAGCACCCCGGCGGCTAGCGGGGCCGATACGCAGTATTTT	CASTPAASGADTQYF	TRBJ2-3	-	TRBD2	TRBV11-2
TGTGCCAGCAGTCTGTCCAGAGGGGTAGGGGGTTCACCCCTCCACTTT	CASSLSRGVGGSPLHF	TRBJ1-6	-	-	TRBV2
TGTGCCAGCAGCAATCCGGGACAAATAACAAAGGGCTACACCTTC	CASSNPGQITKGYTF	TRBJ1-2	-	-	TRBV21-1
TGTGCCTGGAGGATAGCGGGAGTGGGCGCCGGGGAGCTGTTTTTT	CAWRIAGVGAGELFF	TRBJ2-2	-	TRBD2	TRBV30
TGTGCCAGCTCACCAAGGAGGTTTTCATACGAGCAGTACTTC	CASSPRRFSYEQYF	TRBJ2-7	few	-	TRBV18
TGTGCCAGCAGTCATGAGGGAAATGAGCAGTTCTTC	CASSHEGNEQFF	TRBJ2-1	few	-	TRBV12-3/TRBV12-4
TGTGCCAGCAGCTTAGTCGGGACAGGGAATTCACCCCTCCACTTT	CASSLVGTGNSPLHF	TRBJ1-6	-	TRBD1	TRBV11-2
TGCAGCGTTGTTTGGCTAGTGACCTACTACGAGCAGTACTTC	CSVVWLVTYYEQYF	TRBJ2-7	few	-	TRBV29-1
TGTGCCAGCAGTCCGTCAGGACTACTTAGCAATCAGCCCCAGCATTTT	CASSPSGLLSNQPQHF	TRBJ1-5	-	-	TRBV27
TGTGCCAGCAGCGACAGTCCCCAGCTCCTAGTGGAGCAGTACTTC	CASSDSPQLLVEQYF	TRBJ2-7	-	-	TRBV14
TGTGCCAGCAGCGTAAGCGGGAGTGGTACAGATACGCAGTATTTT	CASSVSGSGTDTQYF	TRBJ2-3	-	TRBD2	TRBV9
TGCGCCAGCAGCCAAGTGGGCGGGTTCTATCAACAAGAGACCCAGTACTTC	CASSQVGGFYQQETQYF	TRBJ2-5	-	-	TRBV4-3
TGTGCCAGCAGCTTCAGGTTTTCCTACGAGCAGTACTTC	CASSFRFSYEQYF	TRBJ2-7	few	-	TRBV5-4
TGTGCCTGGAACTCGGTGAGCACTGAAGCTTTCTTT	CAWNSVSTEAFF	TRBJ1-1	few	-	TRBV30
TGTGCCAGCACTACAGGGACGGGCCGGCAGGAGCAGTACTTC	CASTTGTGRQEQYF	TRBJ2-7	-	-	TRBV3-1/TRBV3-2
TGTGCCAGCAGGACAGGGCCCACTGAAGCTTTCTTT	CASRTGPTEAFF	TRBJ1-1	few	TRBD1	TRBV28
TGCGCCAGCAGCAACCCGGGACAGGCGAGCTCCTATAATTCACCCCTCCACTTT	CASSNPGQASSYNSPLHF	TRBJ1-6	-	TRBD1	TRBV5-1
TGTGCCAGCAGTTCACAGCACTATGGCTACACCTTC	CASSSQHYGYTF	TRBJ1-2	-	-	TRBV9
TGTGCCAGTAGTGCTCGGAGCTCTTATGGCTACACCTTC	CASSARSSYGYTF	TRBJ1-2	-	-	TRBV19
TGCGCCAGCAGCCCCGGAGGGGAGACTGAAGCTTTCTTT	CASSPGGETEAFF	TRBJ1-1	-	-	TRBV5-1
TGTGCCAGCAGTTACCCCCACAGGGACAGCGATTATAGCAATCAGCCCCAGCATTTT	CASSYPHRDSDYSNQPQHF	TRBJ1-5	-	TRBD1	TRBV6-2/TRBV6-3
TGTGCCAGCAAAGAGGGGACTCCCTATAATTCACCCCTCCACTTT	CASKEGTPYNSPLHF	TRBJ1-6	-	-	TRBV28
TGTGCCAGCAGTGCCTCTTACGAGCAGTACTTC	CASSASYEQYF	TRBJ2-7	-	-	TRBV2
TGTGCCAGCAGCGAGCGACTAGCGGGGGGGGAAGGGCCGCAGTATTTT	CASSERLAGGEGPQYF	TRBJ2-3	-	TRBD2	TRBV7-9
TGTGCCATCCGGGCAGGGCCAAAGGCTGAAAAACTGTTTTTT	CAIRAGPKAEKLFF	TRBJ1-4	once	-	TRBV10-3
TGCGCCAGCGGTCAACCGAGAACAGTTCAGCCCCAGCATTTT	CASGQPRTVQPQHF	TRBJ1-5	-	-	TRBV10-1
TGTGCCAGTATTCGGACAGGGGGCGCGGACACCATATATTTT	CASIRTGGADTIYF	TRBJ1-3	-	TRBD1	TRBV19
TGTGCTAGCAGCACCCGACTAGCTAGGGAGCAGTTCTTC	CASSTRLAREQFF	TRBJ2-1	-	TRBD2	TRBV7-7
TGTGCCAGCTCACCACCCGGCAGGGATCAATACGCTTCACCCCTCCACTTT	CASSPPGRDQYASPLHF	TRBJ1-6	few	-	TRBV18
TGTGCCTCAATGACTAGCGGGGACTACCAAGAGACCCAGTACTTC	CASMTSGDYQETQYF	TRBJ2-5	-	TRBD2	TRBV2
TGTGCCAGCAGTCCCGACAGGTCCTACGAGCAGTACTTC	CASSPDRSYEQYF	TRBJ2-7	-	-	TRBV12-3/TRBV12-4
TGTGCCTGGAGTACCACAGGGGGCACCCAGCATTTT	CAWSTTGGTQHF	TRBJ1-5	-	TRBD1	TRBV30
TGCGCCAGCAGCCCGAATGCCGGGACAGAATATGGCTACACCTTC	CASSPNAGTEYGYTF	TRBJ1-2	-	TRBD1	TRBV5-1
TGTGCCAGCAGTTACTTCAGGGGGGTCGGCACTGAAGCTTTCTTT	CASSYFRGVGTEAFF	TRBJ1-1	-	TRBD1	TRBV6-5
TGTGCCAGCGCAGACCGGGGAATCGATAATTCACCCCTCCACTTT	CASADRGIDNSPLHF	TRBJ1-6	-	-	TRBV6-4